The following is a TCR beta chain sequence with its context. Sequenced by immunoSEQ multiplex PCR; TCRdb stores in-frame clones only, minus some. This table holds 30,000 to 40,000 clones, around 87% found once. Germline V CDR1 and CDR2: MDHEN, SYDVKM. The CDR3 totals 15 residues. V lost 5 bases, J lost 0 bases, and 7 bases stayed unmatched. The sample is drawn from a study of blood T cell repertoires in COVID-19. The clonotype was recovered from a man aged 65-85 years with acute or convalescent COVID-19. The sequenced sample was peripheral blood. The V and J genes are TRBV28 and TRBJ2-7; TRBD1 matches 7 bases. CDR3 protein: CASSQTGRISYEQYF. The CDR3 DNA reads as TGTGCCAGCAGTCAGACAGGGCGGATCTCCTACGAGCAGTACTTC.